This T cell receptor beta chain was sequenced for a study of OX40 agonist ivuxolimab in advanced cancers. As for the study in general: Ivuxolimab, an agonistic anti-OX40 (CD134) antibody, was given to patients. Of the patients, three showed partial responses, one with hepatocellular carcinoma and two with cutaneous melanoma.

The J segment lost 0 bases and the V segment lost 5 bases, leaving 3 bases of the junction unmatched. CDR3 length equals 14 residues. Germline V lookup: CDR1 SGHRS, CDR2 YFSETQ. Cycle 7 day 1, cycle 4 day 1, and baseline were the timepoints at which blood was sampled. The repertoire was sequenced with immunoSEQ multiplex PCR; TCRdb's copy has only in-frame clones and lacks some. The sample has approximately 76,000 clones; more than 75% are singletons. The sequences come from CD4+ or CD8+ T cells sorted from blood, collected in a trial of the OX40 agonist ivuxolimab. The clonotype was recovered from an adult with an advanced solid tumor such as melanoma, head and neck, liver or kidney cancer. V gene TRBV5-1 combines with J gene TRBJ2-5, with 8 bases aligning to TRBD2. The CDR3: CASSISGDQETQYF. The CDR3 DNA sequence: TGCGCCAGCAGTATTAGCGGGGACCAAGAGACCCAGTACTTC.